What follows describes a single TCR beta chain. This sample was taken from a study of blood T cell repertoires in COVID-19. Recovery among Cohort 3 donors was established by two negative PCRs, clearance, or symptom resolution. The CDR3 spans 14 residues. Germline V gives CDR1 SGHVS, CDR2 FQNEAQ. Trimming shortened V by 5 bases and J by 4 bases, and 15 bases separated the two germline ends. Measured with immunoSEQ multiplex PCR; TCRdb has only the in-frame clones, and not every one. The sample carries approximately 440,000 clones, approximately 90% recorded once. Sequences were obtained from PBMCs or T cells enriched from blood (not recorded which). The clonotype was recovered from a woman under 30 who had recovered from COVID-19. J is TRBJ2-7 and V is TRBV7-8, with a tentative D call TRBD1 (7 bases). As DNA, the CDR3 is TGTGCCAGCAGCGATACCAGGGGGGTATACGAGCAGTACTTC. Protein product: CASSDTRGVYEQYF.